Listed here are 15 T cell receptor beta chains from one sample, sequenced in a study of cytomegalovirus exposure and HLA in healthy donors. Measured with immunoSEQ multiplex PCR; TCRdb has only the in-frame clones, and not every one. The table includes about 110,000 clones, roughly 90% detected once. The sample was PBMCs. The receptor set was obtained from a woman under 40 in good health and CMV-seropositive.

The chain has TRBV7-9 and TRBJ1-5; the match to TRBD1 covers 7 bases. Per germline, CDR1 SEHNR and CDR2 FQNEAQ (reference sequence). The J segment lost 4 bases and the V segment lost 5 bases, leaving 2 bases of the junction unmatched. The length of the CDR3 is 13 residues. The CDR3 sequence is CASSAQGNQPQHF. CDR3 in DNA: TGTGCCAGCAGCGCACAGGGGAATCAGCCCCAGCATTTT.

CDR3 bases: TGTGCCAGCAGCTTATGGCAGGGGGCGGTGAGCAATCAGCCCCAGCATTTT. Its protein is CASSLWQGAVSNQPQHF. The chain has TRBV7-2 and TRBJ1-5; 8 bases line up with TRBD1. Germline values: CDR1 SGHTA, CDR2 FQGNSA. The CDR3 runs to 17 residues. Unmatched junction bases numbered 7, after V lost 2 bases and J lost 1 base.

The chain has TRBV27 and TRBJ2-2; TRBD2 matches 10 bases. The germline V gene has CDR1 MNHEY and CDR2 SMNVEV (reference sequence). There are 16 residues in the CDR3. The J segment lost 6 bases and the V segment lost 4 bases, leaving 8 bases of the junction unmatched. The CDR3 DNA follows: TGTGCCAGCAGTTCGCCGGCTAGCGGGAGTGCCGGGGAGCTGTTTTTT. Residues: CASSSPASGSAGELFF.

V usage is TRBV30 and J usage is TRBJ1-1; 7 nucleotides line up with TRBD1. Germline V gene lookup returns CDR1 GTSNPN and CDR2 SVGIG (reference sequence). V was clipped by 1 base and J by 10 bases; unmatched bases: 12. The CDR3 covers 14 residues. The CDR3 region is CAWSAPDRPGVAFF. CDR3 bases: TGTGCCTGGAGTGCACCGGACAGGCCCGGGGTAGCTTTCTTT.

This clone was observed once. The V gene is TRBV30, the J gene TRBJ2-5; 13 nucleotides align to TRBD2. Trimming removed 2 bases from V and 5 bases from J; junction bases left unmatched: 8. CDR3 size: 16 residues. In germline, CDR1 is GTSNPN, CDR2 SVGIG (reference sequence). The CDR3 protein is CAWSPGLAGVRETQYF. CDR3 in DNA: TGTGCCTGGAGTCCTGGACTAGCGGGGGTCCGGGAGACCCAGTACTTC.

This clone was detected once. V and J are TRBV2 and TRBJ1-5, with 7 bases identical to TRBD1. The trim removed 7 bases at V and 4 bases at J, leaving 7 bases unmatched. The CDR3 is 14 amino acids. From germline, CDR1 is SNHLY and CDR2 FYNNEI. DNA of the CDR3: TGTGCCAGCACTCTTGACAGGGTTAATCAGCCCCAGCATTTT. It yields the protein CASTLDRVNQPQHF.

The gene calls are TRBV5-6 and TRBJ2-7, with D perhaps TRBD1 (5 bases). CDR3 length: 14 residues. The V gene's germline CDR1 is SGHDT and CDR2 YYEEEE. V was shortened by 4 bases and J by 6 bases, with 17 bases between the two germline ends. The CDR3 DNA reads TGTGCCAGCAGCCCCGACAGATCTTGGGGCGAGCAGTACTTC. Amino acid sequence: CASSPDRSWGEQYF.

The V gene is TRBV9, the J gene TRBJ2-2; D might be TRBD2 (6 bases). Germline CDR1 is SGDLS and CDR2 is YYNGEE. The CDR3 spans 15 residues. V was cut by 1 base and J by 4 bases, with 11 bases left in between. This chain's CDR3 is CASSVWGEVTGELFF. The CDR3 nucleotides read TGTGCCAGCAGCGTATGGGGGGAAGTCACCGGGGAGCTGTTTTTT.

The chain carries TRBV16 and TRBJ2-1; D is undetermined. Trimming took off 4 bases at V and 9 bases at J, with 10 bases between the two ends. The CDR3 consists of 12 residues. Germline V gives CDR1 KGHSY, CDR2 FQNENV. In DNA form, the CDR3 reads TGTGCCAGCAGCCTATACCTCAGTGAGCAGTTCTTC. Translating gives CASSLYLSEQFF.

This chain connects TRBV7-8 to TRBJ1-5, with D perhaps TRBD1 (6 bases). The CDR3 is made up of 15 amino acids. V shed 3 bases and J shed 4 bases, with 13 bases lying between them. Germline V gene lookup returns CDR1 SGHVS and CDR2 FQNEAQ. The CDR3 sequence is CASSFAGTKNQPQHF. CDR3 DNA sequence: TGTGCCAGCAGCTTCGCCGGGACAAAGAATCAGCCCCAGCATTTT.

The gene calls are TRBV7-3 and TRBJ2-3, with 8 bases lining up with TRBD1. The CDR3 extends over 15 amino acids. CDR1 is SGHTA and CDR2 is FQGTGA in the germline V gene. Trimming at V came to 5 bases and at J to 6 bases, leaving 10 bases not matched to a gene. The CDR3 DNA reads as TGTGCCAGCAGCCCCACCGGACAGGGAGCGGATACGCAGTATTTT. It encodes CASSPTGQGADTQYF.

The chain carries TRBV6-5 and TRBJ2-7; possibly TRBD2 for D (5 bases). Germline CDR1 MNHEY, CDR2 SVGAGI. This CDR3 comprises 13 residues. V dropped 2 bases and J dropped 1 base, with 6 bases sitting between them. CDR3 bases: TGTGCCAGCAGTTACACGGGATCCTACGAGCAGTACTTC. Amino acids: CASSYTGSYEQYF.

V and J are TRBV9 and TRBJ2-2; 8 bases fit TRBD2. Germline V gives CDR1 SGDLS, CDR2 YYNGEE. The ends lost 3 bases at V and 3 bases at J; junction bases unmatched: 4. This CDR3 spans 15 amino acids. This CDR3 is CASSDRAGDTGELFF. As DNA, the CDR3 is TGTGCCAGCAGCGATCGAGCGGGGGACACCGGGGAGCTGTTTTTT.

The rearrangement links TRBV5-6 to TRBJ2-7; 10 bases agree with TRBD2. The germline CDR1 and CDR2 sequences are SGHDT and YYEEEE. Unmatched junction bases numbered 3, after V lost 4 bases and J lost 2 bases. The CDR3 covers 14 residues. The CDR3 here is CASSAGLAPYEQYF. The CDR3 region has the DNA TGTGCCAGCAGCGCGGGACTAGCGCCCTACGAGCAGTACTTC.

The chain couples TRBV29-1 to TRBJ2-5, with 9 bases that match TRBD2. Germline V CDR1 and CDR2: SQVTM, ANQGSEA. V shed 7 bases, J shed 2 bases, and the junction held 5 bases outside the gene matches. The CDR3 totals 13 residues. CDR3 sequence reads: CSGIAGDQETQYF. The CDR3, as DNA: TGCAGCGGAATAGCGGGGGATCAAGAGACCCAGTACTTC. Combining the CDR3 with reference TRBV29-1 and TRBJ2-5 gives the whole variable domain SAVISQKPSRDICQRGTSLTIQCQVDSQVTMMFWYRQQPGQSLTLIATANQGSEATYESGFVIDKFPISRPNLTFSTLTVSNMSPEDSSIYLCSGIAGDQETQYFGPGTRLLVL.